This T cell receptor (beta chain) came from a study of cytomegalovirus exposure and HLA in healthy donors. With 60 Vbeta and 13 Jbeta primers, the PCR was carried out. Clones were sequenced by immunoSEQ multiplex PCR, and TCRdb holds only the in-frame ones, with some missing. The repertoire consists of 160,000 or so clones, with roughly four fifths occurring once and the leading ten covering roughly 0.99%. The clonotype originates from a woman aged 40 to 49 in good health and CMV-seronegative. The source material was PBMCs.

This chain's CDR3 is CASSRKDRTQGTEAFF. CDR3 DNA sequence: TGTGCCAGCAGCCGAAAAGACAGGACTCAGGGGACTGAAGCTTTCTTT. This chain joins TRBV5-4 and TRBJ1-1; a possible D gene is TRBD1 (6 bases). Looked up from germline, CDR1 is SGHNT and CDR2 is YYREEE (reference sequence). There are 16 residues in the CDR3. Trimming shortened V by 4 bases and J by 5 bases, and 21 bases separated the two germline ends. The whole variable domain, filled in from reference TRBV5-4 and TRBJ1-1, reads ETGVTQSPTHLIKTRGQQVTLRCSSQSGHNTVSWYQQALGQGPQFIFQYYREEENGRGNFPPRFSGLQFPNYSSELNVNALELDDSALYLCASSRKDRTQGTEAFFGQGTRLTVV.